Below, one T cell receptor (beta chain) is given with its context. No antigen is known for it. The CDR3 loop spans 15 amino acids. Per germline, CDR1 SGDLS and CDR2 YYNGEE. Trimming removed 4 bases at V and 5 bases at J, with 15 bases between. This sample stems from a study of blood T cells in healthy people across ages. Across the study: Every two T cells gave about one barcoded beta molecule via template switching. Study findings and constraints: When one million T cells were used, diversity estimates were thought to be underestimates.

Alongside a J-beta primer mix, a sample-barcoded 5' primer served in a second PCR lasting about 7 to 12 cycles. TCRdb passed the 5' RACE reads through MiXCR, listing each CDR3 protein once. In the table there are 1 million to 1.2 million distinct CDR3 sequences, around two fifths of which are singletons. Sequencing was done on a sample of blood. The J gene is TRBJ2-2, the V gene TRBV9; D remains unclear. The sequence was collected from a young man in good health. DNA of the CDR3: TGTGCCAGCAGCCTGGTAGATCTCTTGACCGGGGAGCTGTTTTTT. Encoded protein: CASSLVDLLTGELFF.